The clone carrying this T cell receptor (beta chain) has a single count. Its antigen is not identified. Germline CDR1 is MNHEY and CDR2 is SVGAGI. The CDR3 is 14 residues long. V trimming: 6 bases; J trimming: 3 bases; junction bases outside the gene matches: 8. TCRbeta libraries averaged about 43,000 productive templates per sample. The protocol was immunoSEQ multiplex PCR, while the TCRdb copy is restricted to in-frame clones and leaves out a portion. The repertoire includes 10,000 to 15,000 clones, 90% of them detected once, and approximately 35% sits in the top ten. The data stem from a study of STAT3 mutations in large granular lymphocyte leukemia. Across the whole study: Roughly 44% of treated T-LGLL patients showed hematologic response to immunosuppression.

Points from the study as a whole: Clonal expansion was inferred from other time points because no sample existed at each clone's first appearance. Differing intervals and regimens complicate linking therapy response to clone burden. In T-cell large granular lymphocyte leukemia, about half of patients showed multiple immunodominant subclonotypes.

The clonotype was recovered from a man aged 35 to 55 with T-cell large granular lymphocyte leukemia. Some clones in this sample may be carry-over from other donors' samples. This rearrangement joins TRBV6-5 to TRBJ2-7; 7 positions match TRBD1. The sample consisted of peripheral blood mononuclear cells. The CDR3 nucleotides are TGTGCCAGCAGCACGGACAGGCGCAACTACGAGCAGTACTTC. Its protein is CASSTDRRNYEQYF.